This T cell receptor (beta chain) came from a study of CD8 T cells in ankylosing spondylitis. As concerns this clonotype: Its antigen is undetermined.

J was trimmed by 4 bases and V by 4 bases; bases with no gene match: 3. CDR3 size: 16 residues. Study results and caveats: Seemingly distinctive of ankylosing spondylitis blood was a TCR beta motif formed by eight highly homologous variants. Clones linked to the disease showed a CD8+ phenotype. They occurred at relatively low frequencies in peripheral blood.

TCRdb re-derived calls from the 5' RACE reads in MiXCR, one entry per CDR3 protein. Among almost 400,000 distinct CDR3 sequences listed, approximately 20% were seen once. The sequence was collected from a male donor with ankylosing spondylitis. The chain is built from TRBV12-3 or TRBV12-4 and TRBJ2-2, with 13 bases identical to TRBD2. Specimen: blood, either unsorted or a sorted T cell fraction (not recorded which). The CDR3 nucleotides are TGTGCCAGCAGTTCCACTAGCGGGAGGGCCACCGGGGAGCTGTTTTTT. Translated: CASSSTSGRATGELFF.